The source of this T cell receptor beta chain is a study of blood T cells in healthy people across ages. A second PCR of 7 to 11 cycles used a sample-barcoded 5' primer and a J-beta primer mix. One entry per CDR3 protein results from TCRdb running MiXCR on the 5' RACE reads. The sample records about 1.8 million distinct CDR3 sequences, roughly 50% being singletons. J gave up 2 bases and V 5 bases, and 14 bases lay outside the gene matches. This CDR3 contains 17 residues. The germline CDR1 and CDR2 sequences are SEHNR and FQNEAQ (reference sequence). The receptor comes from a middle-aged woman in good health. The chain employs TRBV7-9 and TRBJ2-5; TRBD1 agrees at 7 bases. The sample consisted of blood. The CDR3 DNA follows: TGTGCCAGCAGCCTAACCCATGTGGACAGGACACAAGAGACCCAGTACTTC. It encodes CASSLTHVDRTQETQYF.